The 32 T cell receptor beta chains below were found in one sample sequenced in a study of T cell changes during pregnancy in multiple sclerosis. Profiled with immunoSEQ multiplex PCR; TCRdb holds only in-frame clones, not every one. The data hold 80,000 or so clones, with about 92% observed a single time. The sequenced sample was peripheral blood, obtained before pregnancy. These receptors all come from a female donor with multiple sclerosis, enrolled in a pregnancy study.

The chain has TRBV19 and TRBJ1-5; TRBD1 is a possible D gene (5 bases). Germline V gene sequence: CDR1 LNHDA, CDR2 SQIVND (reference sequence). V lost 3 bases and J lost 1, with 10 bases in between. The length of the CDR3 is 15 residues. The CDR3 sequence is CASSILGGSNQPQHF. The CDR3 DNA follows: TGTGCCAGTAGTATTCTGGGGGGAAGCAATCAGCCCCAGCATTTT.

The DNA for the CDR3 is TGTGCCAGCAGTTATAAAACCGGGACAGGTGACTATGGCTACACCTTC. It yields the protein CASSYKTGTGDYGYTF. The chain links TRBV27 to TRBJ1-2; 8 bases map to TRBD1. J gave up 3 bases and V 4 bases, and 10 bases lay outside the gene matches. In germline, CDR1 is MNHEY, CDR2 SMNVEV (reference sequence). CDR3 length: 16 residues.

The chain carries TRBV9 and TRBJ2-2, with D hard to call. The CDR3 totals 13 residues. Germline loops: CDR1 SGDLS, CDR2 YYNGEE. V gave up 0 bases and J gave up 5 bases, with 5 bases separating them. The CDR3 bases are TGTGCCAGCAGCGTAGTGAGTACCGGGGAGCTGTTTTTT. It yields the protein CASSVVSTGELFF. The complete variable domain, with remaining parts taken from reference TRBV9 and TRBJ2-2, reads DSGVTQTPKHLITATGQRVTLRCSPRSGDLSVYWYQQSLDQGLQFLIQYYNGEERAKGNILERFSAQQFPDLHSELNLSSLELGDSALYFCASSVVSTGELFFGEGSRLTVL.

The chain has TRBV6-1 and TRBJ2-5; a possible D gene is TRBD1 (7 bases). CDR1 is MNHNS and CDR2 is SASEGT in the germline V gene. The CDR3 is 14 residues long. V was cut by 5 bases and J by 5 bases, with 15 bases left in between. For the CDR3, the DNA is TGTGCCAGCAGTTCCAGGGGGGTGAGGGAGACCCAGTACTTC. Translated: CASSSRGVRETQYF.

V usage is TRBV19 and J usage is TRBJ1-5; D possibly corresponds to TRBD1 (6 bases). The V end lost 5 bases, the J end lost 2 bases, and 16 bases lay between the germline ends. Germline assignment: CDR1 LNHDA and CDR2 SQIVND (reference sequence). This CDR3 spans 16 amino acids. Here the CDR3 DNA reads TGTGCCAGTAGTGGGCTACAGGGAATGGGCAATCAGCCCCAGCATTTT. As protein: CASSGLQGMGNQPQHF. Combining the CDR3 with reference TRBV19 and TRBJ1-5 gives the whole variable domain DGGITQSPKYLFRKEGQNVTLSCEQNLNHDAMYWYRQDPGQGLRLIYYSQIVNDFQKGDIAEGYSVSREKKESFPLTVTSAQKNPTAFYLCASSGLQGMGNQPQHFGDGTRLSIL.

The chain couples TRBV9 to TRBJ1-1, with D hard to call. Trimming removed 0 bases at V and 6 bases at J, with 6 bases between. The CDR3 runs to 12 residues. CDR1 and CDR2 from the germline V gene are SGDLS and YYNGEE. Here the CDR3 reads CASSVGESEAFF. CDR3 DNA sequence: TGTGCCAGCAGCGTAGGCGAGTCTGAAGCTTTCTTT.

V usage is TRBV19 and J usage is TRBJ2-2; maybe TRBD2 (6 bases). The CDR3 is 15 amino acids. Germline assignment: CDR1 LNHDA and CDR2 SQIVND (reference sequence). Trimming cost V 6 bases and J 3 bases, with 14 bases left between them. CDR3 in DNA: TGTGCCAGTAGATTTGGGGGGATGGACACCGGGGAGCTGTTTTTT. It specifies CASRFGGMDTGELFF.

This chain uses TRBV7-3 with TRBJ2-1, with D perhaps TRBD1 (6 bases). V was trimmed by 5 bases and J by 5 bases, leaving 10 bases between them. The CDR3 spans 13 residues. The germline V gene has CDR1 SGHTA and CDR2 FQGTGA. The CDR3 nucleotides read TGTGCCAGCAGCGAACAGGGAGACAATGAGCAGTTCTTC. As protein: CASSEQGDNEQFF.

The CDR3 nucleotides read TGTGCCACCAGCAACCCTAGCATCGGCACAGATACGCAGTATTTT. It codes for CATSNPSIGTDTQYF. V and J are TRBV15 and TRBJ2-3; maybe TRBD2 (5 bases). The germline V gene encodes CDR1 LNHNV and CDR2 YYDKDF (reference sequence). Trimming removed 4 bases from V and 1 base from J, with 12 bases in between. The CDR3 has 15 amino acids.

The J gene is TRBJ1-4, the V gene TRBV5-4; D remains unclear. Trimming removed 1 base from V and 5 bases from J, with 9 bases in between. The CDR3 covers 14 residues. Germline CDR1 SGHNT, CDR2 YYREEE (reference sequence). The CDR3 region has the DNA TGTGCCAGCAGCTTGCGGGGTACGAATGAAAAACTGTTTTTT. Protein sequence: CASSLRGTNEKLFF.

V and J are TRBV4-1 and TRBJ2-2; perhaps TRBD2 as D (6 bases). Looked up from germline, CDR1 is MGHRA and CDR2 is YSYEKL. The CDR3 loop spans 16 amino acids. Trimming stripped 0 bases from V and 5 bases from J, with 13 bases between. CDR3: CASSQEGSGVTGELFF. CDR3 nucleotides: TGCGCCAGCAGCCAAGAAGGTAGCGGAGTAACCGGGGAGCTGTTTTTT.

The rearrangement joins TRBV6-1 to TRBJ2-7; 7 bases fit TRBD1. With 5 bases clipped from V and 4 bases from J, the junction kept 8 bases outside the gene matches. This CDR3 comprises 14 residues. The germline CDR1 and CDR2 sequences are MNHNS and SASEGT. Here the CDR3 reads CASSQQGLRYEQYF. CDR3 DNA sequence: TGTGCCAGCAGTCAACAGGGGCTGCGGTACGAGCAGTACTTC.

The chain has TRBV5-1 and TRBJ2-1; D perhaps matches TRBD1 (8 bases). Germline V gene data show CDR1 as SGHRS and CDR2 as YFSETQ. The CDR3 has 16 residues. Trimming left V 4 bases short and J 4 bases short, with 18 bases between. The CDR3 loop is CASSQGASGVYNEQFF. The CDR3 bases are TGCGCCAGCAGCCAGGGGGCTAGCGGAGTATACAATGAGCAGTTCTTC.

The genes are TRBV6-1 and TRBJ1-1; 9 positions match TRBD1. CDR1 is MNHNS, CDR2 SASEGT, per germline. V shed 4 bases, J shed 4 bases, and the junction held 4 bases outside the gene matches. The CDR3 covers 14 residues. The DNA of the CDR3 is TGTGCCAGCAGTGCCGAGACAGGGGGCACTGAAGCTTTCTTT. As protein: CASSAETGGTEAFF.

V usage is TRBV7-9 and J usage is TRBJ2-1, with D possibly TRBD2 on 6 matching bases. This CDR3 has 15 residues. Trimming removed 1 base at V and 2 bases at J, with 9 bases between. Germline loops: CDR1 SEHNR, CDR2 FQNEAQ (reference sequence). The CDR3 loop reads CASSLGEAPYNEQFF. CDR3 coding DNA: TGTGCCAGCAGCTTAGGGGAGGCCCCCTACAATGAGCAGTTCTTC.

The V call is TRBV19, the J call TRBJ1-5; 9 bases map to TRBD1. The CDR3 is made up of 13 amino acids. J gave up 6 bases and V 8 bases, and 5 bases lay outside the gene matches. Germline loops: CDR1 LNHDA, CDR2 SQIVND (reference sequence). DNA of the CDR3: TGTGCCAGTGAGACAGGGGGTTCTCAGCCCCAGCATTTT. Its protein is CASETGGSQPQHF.

The gene calls are TRBV29-1 and TRBJ2-1; TRBD2 agrees at 7 bases. This CDR3 is 14 amino acids long. J lost 3 bases, V lost 4 bases, and 6 bases had no gene match. CDR1 is SQVTM, CDR2 ANQGSEA, per germline. The CDR3 DNA sequence: TGCAGCGTTGTGGCGGGGGTTTTCTACAATGAGCAGTTCTTC. Residues: CSVVAGVFYNEQFF.

In its sample, this clone was seen once. V and J are TRBV7-9 and TRBJ1-4; the D is unclear. V was cut by 4 bases and J by 7 bases, with 19 bases left in between. CDR3 length: 16 amino acids. The germline V gene encodes CDR1 SEHNR and CDR2 FQNEAQ (reference sequence). The CDR3 region is CASSSVGTPGVEKLFF. The CDR3 bases are TGTGCCAGCAGCTCAGTCGGCACTCCCGGGGTTGAAAAACTGTTTTTT. The full variable domain, with the rest looked up from reference TRBV7-9 and TRBJ1-4, is DTGVSQNPRHKITKRGQNVTFRCDPISEHNRLYWYRQTLGQGPEFLTYFQNEAQLEKSRLLSDRFSAERPKGSFSTLEIQRTEQGDSAMYLCASSSVGTPGVEKLFFGSGTQLSVL.

This clone was picked up one time. The V call is TRBV27, the J call TRBJ1-1; 8 nucleotides agree with TRBD1. Germline V lookup: CDR1 MNHEY, CDR2 SMNVEV (reference sequence). CDR3 length equals 14 residues. With 4 bases clipped from V and 4 bases from J, the junction kept 5 bases outside the gene matches. The CDR3 DNA sequence: TGTGCCAGCAGTTCTGACAGGGGCGGCACTGAAGCTTTCTTT. Translating gives CASSSDRGGTEAFF.

As DNA, the CDR3 is TGCGCCAGCAGCCAAGAAACGGGACAGCAGAACACTGAAGCTTTCTTT. Translating gives CASSQETGQQNTEAFF. The V gene is TRBV4-1, the J gene TRBJ1-1, with 7 bases that match TRBD1. V lost 0 bases and J lost 1; bases outside the gene matches: 5. This CDR3 has 16 amino acids. The germline V gene has CDR1 MGHRA and CDR2 YSYEKL.

This CDR3 reads CASSLVPGQGRVIQYF. The DNA for the CDR3 is TGTGCCAGCAGCTTAGTTCCGGGACAGGGAAGGGTCATTCAGTACTTC. V and J are TRBV7-9 and TRBJ2-4, with 9 bases matching TRBD1. V gave up 1 base and J gave up 9 bases; unmatched junction bases: 10. The CDR3 consists of 16 residues. Germline V gives CDR1 SEHNR, CDR2 FQNEAQ (reference sequence).

This clone was counted only a few times. The same CDR3 arises from other DNA sequences in this sample as well. V gene TRBV6-6 combines with J gene TRBJ1-5, with D maybe TRBD1 (6 bases). In germline, CDR1 is MNHNY, CDR2 SVGAGI (reference sequence). The ends were cut back, 4 bases at V and 7 bases at J, with 8 bases in the middle. CDR3 length equals 12 residues. The CDR3 reads CASSSRGQPQHF. The CDR3, as DNA: TGTGCCAGCAGTTCCAGGGGACAGCCCCAGCATTTT.

The chain carries TRBV5-5 and TRBJ1-2; 7 bases line up with TRBD1. After removal of 0 bases from V and 4 bases from J, the junction contained 12 bases not matched to a gene. The germline V gene encodes CDR1 SGHKS and CDR2 YYEKEE (reference sequence). The CDR3 contains 17 residues. The CDR3 loop reads CASSLAWRQGSPYGYTF. The CDR3, as DNA: TGTGCCAGCAGCTTGGCGTGGCGACAGGGATCCCCCTATGGCTACACCTTC.

This rearrangement joins TRBV15 to TRBJ2-6; TRBD1 is a possible D gene (5 bases). Per germline, CDR1 LNHNV and CDR2 YYDKDF (reference sequence). Trimming left V 6 bases short and J 4 bases short, with 13 bases between. The CDR3 is 15 residues long. The chain's CDR3 is CATRFGALGANVLTF. The CDR3 bases are TGTGCCACCAGGTTTGGGGCCCTCGGGGCCAACGTCCTGACTTTC.

The chain links TRBV6-5 to TRBJ1-3, with TRBD1 identical over 7 bases. CDR1 MNHEY and CDR2 SVGAGI come from the germline V gene. V lost 0 bases and J lost 4; bases outside the gene matches: 6. The CDR3 covers 16 residues. CDR3 sequence reads: CASSYSPWTGGNTIYF. For the CDR3, the DNA is TGTGCCAGCAGTTACTCCCCATGGACAGGCGGAAACACCATATATTTT.

V is TRBV19 and J is TRBJ1-2; no reliable D call. Trimming left V 1 base short and J 4 bases short, with 10 bases between. Germline V gene data show CDR1 as LNHDA and CDR2 as SQIVND (reference sequence). The CDR3 is 14 residues long. The CDR3 loop reads CASSIGRQSYGYTF. DNA for the CDR3: TGTGCCAGTAGTATAGGGCGGCAAAGCTATGGCTACACCTTC.

The rearrangement uses TRBV5-8 and TRBJ1-1; D unresolved. The germline CDR1 and CDR2 sequences are SGHTS and YDEGEE. The CDR3 is made up of 16 amino acids. Trimming took off 3 bases at V and 1 base at J, with 16 bases between the two ends. The CDR3 spells CASSYPITLSNTEAFF. The CDR3 DNA follows: TGTGCCAGCAGCTACCCCATTACTCTTTCGAACACTGAAGCTTTCTTT.

The chain has TRBV19 and TRBJ1-5; possible D gene TRBD1, 5 bases. The V gene's germline CDR1 is LNHDA and CDR2 SQIVND (reference sequence). The CDR3 extends over 15 amino acids. V was pared by 7 bases and J by 2 bases, with 15 bases between. DNA of the CDR3: TGTGCCAGTACTCTAGGTGGGGGGGGCAATCAGCCCCAGCATTTT. Its protein product is CASTLGGGGNQPQHF.

The chain recombines TRBV23-1 with TRBJ2-2; 7 nucleotides match TRBD2. TRBV23-1 counts as an open reading frame of uncertain function. This CDR3 region has 15 residues. The V segment lost 2 bases and the J segment 8 bases; nucleotides outside the gene matches: 8. CDR3 region: CASSQKRGGGGELFF. For the CDR3, the DNA is TGCGCCAGCAGTCAAAAGCGCGGGGGAGGAGGGGAGCTGTTTTTT.

This chain joins TRBV30 and TRBJ1-5; D remains ambiguous. The CDR3 is 16 amino acids. CDR1 is GTSNPN and CDR2 is SVGIG in the germline V gene (reference sequence). Trimming took 5 bases from V and 5 from J, leaving 22 bases between them. CDR3 nucleotide sequence: TGTGCCTGGCAAGAAGGAATTGGGCGCCGCGATCAGCCCCAGCATTTT. This encodes CAWQEGIGRRDQPQHF.

J is TRBJ2-2 and V is TRBV5-1, with 8 bases identical to TRBD1. J lost 3 bases, V lost 4 bases, and 14 bases had no gene match. This CDR3 spans 18 amino acids. Germline V gives CDR1 SGHRS, CDR2 YFSETQ. CDR3 bases: TGCGCCAGCAGCCCCACCAAGACGGACAGGGATTACACCGGGGAGCTGTTTTTT. This translates into CASSPTKTDRDYTGELFF.

CDR3 nucleotides: TGTGCCAGCAGCGCGCAGGGGTGGGAGACCCAGTACTTC. Amino acids: CASSAQGWETQYF. This chain joins TRBV9 and TRBJ2-5; weak D call: TRBD1 (6 bases). CDR3 length: 13 residues. The germline V gene encodes CDR1 SGDLS and CDR2 YYNGEE. V was shortened by 3 bases and J by 5 bases, with 11 bases between the two germline ends.